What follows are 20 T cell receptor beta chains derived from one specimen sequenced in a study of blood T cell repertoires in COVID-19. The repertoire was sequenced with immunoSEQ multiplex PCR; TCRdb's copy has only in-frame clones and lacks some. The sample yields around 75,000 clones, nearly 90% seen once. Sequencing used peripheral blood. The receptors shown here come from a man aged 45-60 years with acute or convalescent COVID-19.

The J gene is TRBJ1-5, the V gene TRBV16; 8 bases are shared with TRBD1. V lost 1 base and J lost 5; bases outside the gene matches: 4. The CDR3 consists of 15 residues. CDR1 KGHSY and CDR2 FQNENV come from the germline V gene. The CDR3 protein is CASSQFGTGDQPQHF. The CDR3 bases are TGTGCCAGCAGCCAATTCGGGACAGGAGATCAGCCCCAGCATTTT.

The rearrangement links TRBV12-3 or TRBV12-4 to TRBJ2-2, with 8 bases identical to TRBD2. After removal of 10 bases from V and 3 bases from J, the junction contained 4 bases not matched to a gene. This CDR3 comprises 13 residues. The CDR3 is CANRLAYTGELFF. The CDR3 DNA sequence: TGTGCCAACAGACTAGCGTACACCGGGGAGCTGTTTTTT.

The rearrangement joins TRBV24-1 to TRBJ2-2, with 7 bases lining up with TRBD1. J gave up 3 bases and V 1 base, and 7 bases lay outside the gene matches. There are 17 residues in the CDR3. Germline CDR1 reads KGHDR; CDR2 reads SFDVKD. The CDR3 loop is CATSDFSRTGYTGELFF. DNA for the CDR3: TGTGCCACCAGTGATTTCAGTCGGACAGGCTACACCGGGGAGCTGTTTTTT.

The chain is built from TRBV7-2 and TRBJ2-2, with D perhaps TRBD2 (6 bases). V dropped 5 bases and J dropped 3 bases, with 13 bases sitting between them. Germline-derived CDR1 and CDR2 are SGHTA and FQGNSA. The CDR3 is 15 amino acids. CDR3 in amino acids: CASSPTRRDTGELFF. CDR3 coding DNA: TGTGCCAGCAGCCCCACTCGGAGGGACACCGGGGAGCTGTTTTTT.

The CDR3 here is CASSPGGMNTEAFF. CDR3 sequence (DNA): TGTGCCAGCAGCCCGGGGGGAATGAACACTGAAGCTTTCTTT. V gene TRBV7-8 combines with J gene TRBJ1-1; perhaps TRBD1 as D (5 bases). The CDR3 has 14 residues. V lost 5 bases, J lost 0 bases, and 10 bases lay in between. The germline V gene encodes CDR1 SGHVS and CDR2 FQNEAQ.

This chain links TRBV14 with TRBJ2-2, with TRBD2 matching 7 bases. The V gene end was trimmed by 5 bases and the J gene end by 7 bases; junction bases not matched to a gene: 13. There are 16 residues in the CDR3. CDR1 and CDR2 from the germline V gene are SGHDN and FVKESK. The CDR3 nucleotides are TGTGCCAGCAGCGTCGTTGCGGGAGTCTTCGGCGGGGAGCTGTTTTTT. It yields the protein CASSVVAGVFGGELFF.

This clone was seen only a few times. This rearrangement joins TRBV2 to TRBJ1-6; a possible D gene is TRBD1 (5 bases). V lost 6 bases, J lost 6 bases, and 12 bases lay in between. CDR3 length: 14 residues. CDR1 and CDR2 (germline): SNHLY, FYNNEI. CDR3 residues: CASRGAGLNSPLHF. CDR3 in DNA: TGTGCCAGCAGGGGCGCAGGGCTTAATTCACCCCTCCACTTT. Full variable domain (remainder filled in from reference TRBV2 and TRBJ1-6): EPEVTQTPSHQVTQMGQEVILRCVPISNHLYFYWYRQILGQKVEFLVSFYNNEISEKSEIFDDQFSVERPDGSNFTLKIRSTKLEDSAMYFCASRGAGLNSPLHFGNGTRLTVT.

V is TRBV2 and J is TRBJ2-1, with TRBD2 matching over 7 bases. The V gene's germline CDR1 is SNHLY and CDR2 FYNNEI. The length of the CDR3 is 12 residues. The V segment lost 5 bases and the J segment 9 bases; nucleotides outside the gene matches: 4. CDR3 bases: TGTGCCAGCAGTCGGACTAGTACTGAGCAGTTCTTC. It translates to CASSRTSTEQFF.

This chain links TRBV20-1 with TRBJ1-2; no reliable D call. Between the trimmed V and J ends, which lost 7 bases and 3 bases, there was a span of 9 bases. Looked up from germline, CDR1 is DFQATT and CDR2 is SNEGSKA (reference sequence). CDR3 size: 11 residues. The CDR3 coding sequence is TGCAGTGGCCCTCAGGACTATGGCTACACCTTC. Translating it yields CSGPQDYGYTF.

The CDR3 protein is CASSSGTSGSPYF. The CDR3 nucleotides read TGTGCCAGCAGCTCCGGGACTAGCGGGAGCCCGTACTTC. The chain has TRBV7-9 and TRBJ2-7; TRBD2 agrees at 14 bases. The CDR3 is 13 amino acids. Germline V gives CDR1 SEHNR, CDR2 FQNEAQ (reference sequence). With 4 bases clipped from V and 12 bases from J, the junction kept 5 bases outside the gene matches. The entire variable domain, with the rest obtained from reference TRBV7-9 and TRBJ2-7, is as follows: DTGVSQNPRHKITKRGQNVTFRCDPISEHNRLYWYRQTLGQGPEFLTYFQNEAQLEKSRLLSDRFSAERPKGSFSTLEIQRTEQGDSAMYLCASSSGTSGSPYFGPGTRLTVT.

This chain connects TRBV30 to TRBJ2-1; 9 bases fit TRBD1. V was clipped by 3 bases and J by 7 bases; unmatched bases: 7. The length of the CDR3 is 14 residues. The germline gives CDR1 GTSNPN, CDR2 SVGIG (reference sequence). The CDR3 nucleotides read TGTGCCTGGAGCCTGGGGACAGGGTTGAATGAGCAGTTCTTC. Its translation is CAWSLGTGLNEQFF.

DNA for the CDR3: TGTGCCAGTAGTATCACCGGGATACAGAGTCTTGAGCAGTTCTTC. Translation: CASSITGIQSLEQFF. This chain uses TRBV19 with TRBJ2-1, with TRBD2 as a possible D gene (5 bases). The CDR3 consists of 15 residues. V was cut by 3 bases and J by 9 bases, with 18 bases left in between. Germline CDR1 and CDR2: LNHDA and SQIVND (reference sequence).

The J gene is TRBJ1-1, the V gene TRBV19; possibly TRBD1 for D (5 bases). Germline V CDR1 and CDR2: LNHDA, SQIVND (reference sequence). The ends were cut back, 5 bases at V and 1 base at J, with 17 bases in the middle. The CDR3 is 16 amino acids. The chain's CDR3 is CASSLSGHLPNTEAFF. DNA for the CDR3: TGTGCCAGTAGTTTATCTGGACACCTTCCGAACACTGAAGCTTTCTTT.

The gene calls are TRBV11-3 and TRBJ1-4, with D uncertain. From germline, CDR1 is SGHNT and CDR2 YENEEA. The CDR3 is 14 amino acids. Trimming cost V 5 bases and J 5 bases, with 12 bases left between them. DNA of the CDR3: TGTGCCAGCAGCCCTGGAGGGTTGAATGAAAAACTGTTTTTT. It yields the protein CASSPGGLNEKLFF.

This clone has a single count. The CDR3 here is CASSLNRANTIYF. The CDR3 coding sequence is TGTGCCAGCAGCTTAAACAGGGCTAACACCATATATTTT. The chain employs TRBV11-3 and TRBJ1-3, with D tentatively TRBD1 (6 bases). Germline V lookup: CDR1 SGHNT, CDR2 YENEEA. CDR3 length: 13 amino acids. Trimming removed 2 bases from V and 7 bases from J, with 9 bases in between.

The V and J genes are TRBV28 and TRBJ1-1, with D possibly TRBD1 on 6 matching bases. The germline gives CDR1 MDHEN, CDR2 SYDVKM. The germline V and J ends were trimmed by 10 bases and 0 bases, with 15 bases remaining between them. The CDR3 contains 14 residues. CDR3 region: CAIRGQFMNTEAFF. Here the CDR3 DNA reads TGTGCCATTCGTGGACAGTTCATGAACACTGAAGCTTTCTTT.

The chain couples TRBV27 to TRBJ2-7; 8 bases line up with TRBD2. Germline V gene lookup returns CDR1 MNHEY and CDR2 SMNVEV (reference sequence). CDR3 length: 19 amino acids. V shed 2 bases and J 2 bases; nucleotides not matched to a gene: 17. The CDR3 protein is CASSLKWTSPSSGAYEQYF. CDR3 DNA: TGTGCCAGCAGTTTAAAATGGACTAGCCCATCTTCTGGAGCCTACGAGCAGTACTTC.

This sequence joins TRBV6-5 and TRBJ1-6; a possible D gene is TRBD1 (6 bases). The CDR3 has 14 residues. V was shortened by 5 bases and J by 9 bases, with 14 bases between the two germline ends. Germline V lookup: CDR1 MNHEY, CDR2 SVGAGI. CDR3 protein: CASSLEGGTSPLHF. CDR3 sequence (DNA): TGTGCCAGCAGTCTGGAGGGGGGGACTTCACCCCTCCACTTT.

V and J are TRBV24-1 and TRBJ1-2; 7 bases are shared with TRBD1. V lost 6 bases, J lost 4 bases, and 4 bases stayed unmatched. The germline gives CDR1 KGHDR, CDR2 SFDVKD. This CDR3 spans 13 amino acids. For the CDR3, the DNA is TGTGCCACCAGTAACAGGGGCGTCTATGGCTACACCTTC. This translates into CATSNRGVYGYTF.

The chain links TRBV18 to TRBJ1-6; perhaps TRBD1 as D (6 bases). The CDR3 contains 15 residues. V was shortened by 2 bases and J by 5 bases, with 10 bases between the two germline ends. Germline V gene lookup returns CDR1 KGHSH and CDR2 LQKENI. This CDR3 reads CASSPGGHNNSPLHF. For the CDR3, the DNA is TGTGCCAGCTCACCAGGGGGACATAATAATTCACCCCTCCACTTT. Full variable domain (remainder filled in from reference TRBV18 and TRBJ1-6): NAGVMQNPRHLVRRRGQEARLRCSPMKGHSHVYWYRQLPEEGLKFMVYLQKENIIDESGMPKERFSAEFPKEGPSILRIQQVVRGDSAAYFCASSPGGHNNSPLHFGNGTRLTVT.